This TCR beta chain derives from a study of shared clonotypes between healthy human individuals. Every immunoSEQ plate was one replicate of a subset's evenly spread DNA. Profiling relied on immunoSEQ multiplex PCR, and the TCRdb table lists in-frame clones only, not all of them. The sample holds 1.6 million or so clones; 95% to 97% are singletons and the top ten take about 1.2%. Findings and caveats of the study: Non-shared clonotypes showed lower generation probabilities than clonotypes common to all four donors. Clonotypes that were shared across a handful of donors made up about 5.1% of naive CD4 clonotypes.

As for this clone: The target antigen is unknown.

This receptor was identified in a young man in good health. The sequencing sample was made of naive CD4+ T cells sorted from blood. The subset: CD45RA+ positively selected.

CDR3 sequence: CASSLVVRFWDTQYF. CDR3 in DNA: TGTGCCAGCAGCTTAGTGGTTCGTTTTTGGGATACGCAGTATTTT. This chain uses TRBV11-2 with TRBJ2-3; D unclear. V dropped 1 base and J dropped 6 bases, with 14 bases sitting between them. Germline CDR1 SGHAT, CDR2 FQNNGV. This CDR3 comprises 15 residues.